This T cell receptor (beta chain) was captured by sequencing in a study of T cells in localized non-small cell lung cancer (dated by TCRdb to 2018 to 2020). A note on the overall study: T cell repertoires of 200 to 250 early-stage NSCLC patients were analyzed, with tumors being compared against uninvolved tumor-adjacent lungs. The cohort comprised 200 to 300 treatment-naïve NSCLC patients with resected, localized lung tumors. NSCLC patients had a mean age of roughly 64 years, and 129 were male and 85 to 110 female. The paper's findings and limits, for the study overall: A median of 57 of the top 100 tumor clones turned up in the paired uninvolved adjacent lung, and approximately 30 of those clones also ranked among the top 100 of that same adjacent lung. Since the design was exploratory, TCR variables were selected using unadjusted p-values with no false-discovery rate correction. Longer overall survival was associated with higher blood T cell density, whereas shorter survival was associated with higher adjacent-lung clonality. Because multi-region sequencing of the tumors was not done, intratumor heterogeneity could not be ruled out. Uninvolved tumor-adjacent lung showed the highest T cell clonality, higher than tumor, which suggests more focused antigenic responses in the uninvolved tumor-adjacent lung.

TCR beta CDR3 regions were sequenced from DNA using the immunoSEQ Assay. As for the authors' bioinformatics: T cell density was computed as TCR beta template counts normalized to usable DNA estimated by amplifying housekeeping genes. Using the preseqR package, richness was estimated by extrapolating to 120,000 templates for tissue samples and 400,000 templates for PBMC samples. Clonality was defined by subtracting Pielou's evenness from one. Tissue-enriched TCRs were identified through differential abundance testing performed on productive amino-acid clonotypes, with a minimum total count of 5 and an alpha of 0.1. Repertoire overlap between compartments was quantified with the Jaccard Index and Morisita Overlap Index. GLIPH grouped TCR beta CDR3s together with public tetramer-defined viral CDR3s, and a viral motif had to include at least three viral sequences and also show V-gene enrichment. Entries here come from immuneACCESS through TCRdb and include only in-frame sequences with V and J called. Some clones fail to appear in such tables; in the studies checked, an unresolved V gene covers under half of the shortfall, and the cause of the remainder is unknown. That table gives V, J and clone size, and the DNA gave D and trimming. This sample comprises thousands of clones, less than 50% of them detected only once. In total, the top ten clones hold roughly 15% of the sample.

Regarding this clone: Its antigen is unknown. Base qualities are missing; no much larger clone stands one base away.

At diagnosis, peripheral blood, uninvolved tumor-adjacent lung and tumor were collected and were preserved as a mix of fresh-frozen and FFPE material. For CDR1 and CDR2, the germline V gene lists SGHVS and FNYEAQ. The CDR3, cysteine through phenylalanine, is 18 amino acids long. The retained sequence is limited to the CDR3, 54 bases, with the frame set at the first base. A distance of 14 bases separates the germline ends of V and J, which lose 2 bases and 0 bases respectively. Rearrangement joined TRBV7-6 to TRBJ2-6, with a tentative D gene TRBD1 over 6 matching bases. The clonotype comes from a man between 40 and 69 years old with stage I lung adenocarcinoma. The material sequenced was lung tumor tissue, taken before any cancer treatment. The DNA sequence reads TGTGCCAGCAGCTTACAGGGGAGCCTCTCCTCTGGGGCCAACGTCCTGACTTTC. It translates as CASSLQGSLSSGANVLTF.